The next 27 T cell receptor beta chains were all read from a single sample in a study of blood T cell repertoires in COVID-19. Method: immunoSEQ multiplex PCR; TCRdb's copy keeps in-frame clones and lacks some. The sample carries approximately 46,000 clones, more than 75% recorded once. What was sequenced was peripheral blood. The receptors stem from a man between 60 and 75 years old with active or convalescent COVID-19.

V is TRBV9 and J is TRBJ2-7; no clear D. With 3 bases removed from V and 6 bases from J, the gap between germline ends came to 22 bases. The germline V gene encodes CDR1 SGDLS and CDR2 YYNGEE. This CDR3 region has 16 residues. The CDR3 here is CASSARRDVSLAEQYF. The CDR3, as DNA: TGTGCCAGCAGCGCGCGTCGTGATGTGAGTCTTGCCGAGCAGTACTTC.

The rearrangement links TRBV6-6 to TRBJ1-1, with 8 bases that match TRBD1. CDR1 MNHNY and CDR2 SVGAGI come from the germline V gene (reference sequence). V shed 6 bases, J shed 0 bases, and the junction held 9 bases outside the gene matches. This CDR3 comprises 16 residues. CDR3 DNA: TGTGCCAGCAGCCACCAGAGGACAGGGTTGAACACTGAAGCTTTCTTT. Its translation: CASSHQRTGLNTEAFF.

This sequence joins TRBV4-1 and TRBJ2-5; D call uncertain. Trimming stripped 1 base from V and 5 bases from J, with 8 bases between. This CDR3 spans 13 amino acids. CDR1 is MGHRA, CDR2 YSYEKL, per germline. This CDR3 is CASSQGPRETQYF. In nucleotides, the CDR3 is TGCGCCAGCAGCCAAGGCCCGAGGGAGACCCAGTACTTC.

The chain is built from TRBV5-1 and TRBJ1-1; 8 bases agree with TRBD1. Germline values: CDR1 SGHRS, CDR2 YFSETQ. The V gene end was trimmed by 4 bases and the J gene end by 4 bases; junction bases not matched to a gene: 3. The CDR3 extends over 13 amino acids. This CDR3 reads CASSLDRGTEAFF. The CDR3 bases are TGCGCCAGCAGCCTAGACAGGGGCACTGAAGCTTTCTTT.

The chain combines TRBV5-4 with TRBJ2-5; tentatively, D is TRBD2 (7 bases). From germline, CDR1 is SGHNT and CDR2 YYREEE (reference sequence). The CDR3 contains 18 residues. Between the trimmed V and J ends, which lost 5 bases and 0 bases, there was a span of 23 bases. The CDR3 coding sequence is TGTGCCAGCAGACCTACGCCGGGGGCGGGGGCCAACCAAGAGACCCAGTACTTC. Residues: CASRPTPGAGANQETQYF.

The chain recombines TRBV5-1 with TRBJ1-2, with D unclear. V lost 0 bases and J 4 bases, leaving 13 bases between the germline ends. This CDR3 comprises 15 residues. Germline-derived CDR1 and CDR2 are SGHRS and YFSETQ. The CDR3 DNA follows: TGCGCCAGCAGCTTGGAGCTGAATAAACTCTATGGCTACACCTTC. This sequence encodes CASSLELNKLYGYTF.

The CDR3: CASSLERPPQETQYF. The CDR3 DNA sequence: TGCGCCAGCAGCTTGGAGCGGCCACCCCAAGAGACCCAGTACTTC. The chain has TRBV5-1 and TRBJ2-5; TRBD2 is a possible D gene (5 bases). CDR3 length equals 15 residues. V gave up 0 bases and J gave up 1 base, with 10 bases separating them. The germline V gene has CDR1 SGHRS and CDR2 YFSETQ.

This chain uses TRBV28 with TRBJ1-1, with 7 bases identical to TRBD1. Trimming at V came to 1 base and at J to 5 bases, leaving 4 bases not matched to a gene. The CDR3 length is 14 residues. The germline CDR1 and CDR2 sequences are MDHEN and SYDVKM. The CDR3 protein is CASSLFRGRTEAFF. CDR3 coding DNA: TGTGCCAGCAGTTTATTTAGGGGGCGGACTGAAGCTTTCTTT.

The rearrangement joins TRBV5-6 to TRBJ2-7; 7 bases line up with TRBD1. The CDR3 is 15 amino acids. Trimming cost V 5 bases and J 0 bases; bases outside gene matches: 8. Per the germline V gene, CDR1 is SGHDT and CDR2 is YYEEEE. CDR3 region: CASRKDRSSSYEQYF. CDR3 bases: TGTGCCAGCAGAAAGGACAGGTCCAGCTCCTACGAGCAGTACTTC.

The chain joins TRBV4-3 to TRBJ1-3; no firm D call. Deletions cut 0 bases from V and 0 bases from J, with 9 bases between. From germline, CDR1 is LGHNA and CDR2 YSLEER. There are 16 residues in the CDR3. CDR3 sequence reads: CASSQDSRTSGNTIYF. In DNA form, the CDR3 reads TGCGCCAGCAGCCAAGATAGCCGAACCTCTGGAAACACCATATATTTT.

This clone came up a few times. The chain combines TRBV6-4 with TRBJ1-1, with TRBD1 identical over 7 bases. Unmatched junction bases numbered 10, after V lost 3 bases and J lost 12 bases. The CDR3 has 13 amino acids. Germline CDR1 and CDR2: MRHNA and SNTAGT. The CDR3 nucleotides read TGTGCCAGCAGTGAGGAGACAGGGCTTGTAACTTTCTTT. It yields the protein CASSEETGLVTFF.

The CDR3 loop reads CSVSVGLETQYF. The CDR3 DNA sequence: TGCAGCGTTTCGGTGGGCTTAGAGACCCAGTACTTC. The genes are TRBV29-1 and TRBJ2-5; D gene unclear. This CDR3 comprises 12 residues. Germline CDR1 and CDR2: SQVTM and ANQGSEA. Deletions cut 5 bases from V and 4 bases from J, with 11 bases between. Filled out from reference TRBV29-1 and TRBJ2-5, the complete variable domain reads SAVISQKPSRDICQRGTSLTIQCQVDSQVTMMFWYRQQPGQSLTLIATANQGSEATYESGFVIDKFPISRPNLTFSTLTVSNMSPEDSSIYLCSVSVGLETQYFGPGTRLLVL.

This clone has only one observation. The CDR3 coding sequence is TGTGCCAGCAGCCAAGAAGTAGCTCGACAGGGAGAGGGAGATGAGCAGTTCTTC. Translating it yields CASSQEVARQGEGDEQFF. The chain recombines TRBV14 with TRBJ2-1; TRBD1 agrees at 7 bases. Germline assignment: CDR1 SGHDN and CDR2 FVKESK. V shed 0 bases and J 8 bases; nucleotides not matched to a gene: 16. The CDR3 totals 18 residues.

V and J are TRBV10-3 and TRBJ1-1; D uncertain. Trimming stripped 2 bases from V and 0 bases from J, with 4 bases between. This CDR3 contains 13 residues. Looked up from germline, CDR1 is ENHRY and CDR2 is SYGVKD. In DNA, the CDR3 is TGTGCCATCAGTGAGGGCATGAACACTGAAGCTTTCTTT. This sequence encodes CAISEGMNTEAFF.

The V gene is TRBV7-3, the J gene TRBJ2-1; TRBD2 aligns across 13 bases. Germline CDR1 reads SGHTA; CDR2 reads FQGTGA. Trimming took 5 bases from V and 10 from J; bases not matched to a gene: 8. The length of the CDR3 is 15 residues. The CDR3 DNA reads TGTGCCAGCAGCAATGGACTAGCGGGGGCCGGGGAGCAGTTCTTC. Its translation: CASSNGLAGAGEQFF. Combining the CDR3 with reference TRBV7-3 and TRBJ2-1 gives the whole variable domain GAGVSQTPSNKVTEKGKYVELRCDPISGHTALYWYRQSLGQGPEFLIYFQGTGAADDSGLPNDRFFAVRPEGSVSTLKIQRTERGDSAVYLCASSNGLAGAGEQFFGPGTRLTVL.

This chain joins TRBV6-1 and TRBJ2-5; 7 bases match TRBD1. Germline trimming cut 3 bases from V and 5 bases from J; bases unmatched to any gene: 0. Per the germline V gene, CDR1 is MNHNS and CDR2 is SASEGT. CDR3 length: 12 amino acids. This CDR3 is CASSDRGETQYF. The CDR3, as DNA: TGTGCCAGCAGTGACAGGGGGGAGACCCAGTACTTC.

V is TRBV10-3 and J is TRBJ2-4, with TRBD2 matching 8 bases. The CDR3 covers 16 residues. V shed 1 base, J shed 0 bases, and the junction held 2 bases outside the gene matches. Germline values: CDR1 ENHRY, CDR2 SYGVKD. The CDR3 protein is CAISEFSGEAKNIQYF. The CDR3 coding sequence is TGTGCCATCAGTGAGTTTAGCGGGGAAGCCAAAAACATTCAGTACTTC.

The gene calls are TRBV6-5 and TRBJ1-1, with D perhaps matching TRBD1 (6 bases). The ends were cut back, 4 bases at V and 8 bases at J, with 14 bases in the middle. CDR1 is MNHEY, CDR2 SVGAGI, per germline. This CDR3 contains 13 residues. CDR3 loop: CASSSRDTLEAFF. The CDR3, as DNA: TGTGCCAGCAGTTCCCGGGACACATTAGAAGCTTTCTTT.

The chain joins TRBV7-9 to TRBJ1-1; TRBD1 is a possible D gene (5 bases). V lost 1 base to trimming and J lost 9 bases, with 12 bases between them. The CDR3 contains 13 residues. Germline V CDR1 and CDR2: SEHNR, FQNEAQ (reference sequence). The CDR3: CASSLESGGKAFF. The CDR3 DNA is TGTGCCAGCAGCTTAGAGAGCGGGGGGAAAGCTTTCTTT.

This chain joins TRBV24-1 and TRBJ2-3; 8 bases agree with TRBD2. CDR1 KGHDR and CDR2 SFDVKD come from the germline V gene. V gave up 2 bases and J gave up 1 base; unmatched junction bases: 4. The CDR3 has 16 amino acids. The CDR3 loop reads CATSDSTRGGTDTQYF. CDR3 DNA: TGTGCCACCAGTGATTCGACGCGGGGGGGCACAGATACGCAGTATTTT.

The chain carries TRBV5-6 and TRBJ2-7; D gene unclear. Germline V gene lookup returns CDR1 SGHDT and CDR2 YYEEEE. The CDR3 loop spans 15 amino acids. V was shortened by 0 bases and J by 0 bases, with 10 bases between the two germline ends. The CDR3 DNA is TGTGCCAGCAGCTTGGAAGGAGACGACTCCTACGAGCAGTACTTC. Translation gives CASSLEGDDSYEQYF.

This rearrangement joins TRBV4-1 to TRBJ1-2, with a tentative D call TRBD1 (6 bases). Trimming pared 0 bases from V and 0 bases from J, leaving 11 bases between. The germline V gene has CDR1 MGHRA and CDR2 YSYEKL. CDR3 length: 16 residues. The CDR3 DNA reads as TGCGCCAGCAGCCAAGATCGGACAGCCTCTAACTATGGCTACACCTTC. Encoded protein: CASSQDRTASNYGYTF.

The V call is TRBV2, the J call TRBJ2-7; 7 positions match TRBD1. J lost 2 bases, V lost 4 bases, and 2 bases had no gene match. The CDR3 loop spans 13 amino acids. Per the germline V gene, CDR1 is SNHLY and CDR2 is FYNNEI. The CDR3 protein is CASSVQGAYEQYF. The CDR3 nucleotides read TGTGCCAGCAGTGTCCAGGGGGCCTACGAGCAGTACTTC.

J is TRBJ2-7 and V is TRBV5-4; 7 bases match TRBD1. Germline V gene sequence: CDR1 SGHNT, CDR2 YYREEE (reference sequence). This CDR3 spans 15 amino acids. Germline trimming cut 3 bases from V and 2 bases from J; bases unmatched to any gene: 8. For the CDR3, the DNA is TGTGCCAGCAGCTGGGATCGACAGGGAACCTACGAGCAGTACTTC. The encoded protein is CASSWDRQGTYEQYF.

The chain employs TRBV24-1 and TRBJ2-2; D is unresolved. CDR1 KGHDR and CDR2 SFDVKD come from the germline V gene. V was pared by 1 base and J by 9 bases, with 8 bases between. The CDR3 is made up of 13 amino acids. The CDR3 protein is CATSDLQFRELFF. CDR3 DNA: TGTGCCACCAGTGATTTACAGTTCCGGGAGCTGTTTTTT.

CDR3: CASSEDRSYGYTF. DNA of the CDR3: TGTGCCAGCAGTGAAGATAGGAGCTATGGCTACACCTTC. The rearrangement links TRBV2 to TRBJ1-2, with D unclear. The V and J ends lost 1 base and 4 bases respectively, with 7 bases between them. This CDR3 has 13 residues. Germline V gene data show CDR1 as SNHLY and CDR2 as FYNNEI.

V usage is TRBV19 and J usage is TRBJ2-1, with 9 nucleotides matching TRBD2. Germline CDR1 LNHDA, CDR2 SQIVND (reference sequence). The V gene end was trimmed by 3 bases and the J gene end by 8 bases; junction bases not matched to a gene: 14. The CDR3 consists of 17 residues. DNA for the CDR3: TGTGCCAGTAGTATCGTGTCGGGGTCTAGCGGGGACGATGAGCAGTTCTTC. This encodes CASSIVSGSSGDDEQFF.